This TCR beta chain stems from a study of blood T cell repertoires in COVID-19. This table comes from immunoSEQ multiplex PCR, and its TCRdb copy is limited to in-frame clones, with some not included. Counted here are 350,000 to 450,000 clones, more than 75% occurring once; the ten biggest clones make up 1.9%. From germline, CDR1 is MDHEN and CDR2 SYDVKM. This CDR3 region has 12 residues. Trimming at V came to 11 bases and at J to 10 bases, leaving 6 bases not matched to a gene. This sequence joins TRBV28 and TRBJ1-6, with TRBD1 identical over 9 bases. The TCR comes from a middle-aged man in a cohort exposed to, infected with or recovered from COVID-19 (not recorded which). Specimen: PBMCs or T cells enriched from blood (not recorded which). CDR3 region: CASGTGSSPLHF. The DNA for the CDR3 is TGTGCCTCCGGGACAGGGAGCTCACCCCTCCACTTT. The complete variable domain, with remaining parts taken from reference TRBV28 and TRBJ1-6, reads DVKVTQSSRYLVKRTGEKVFLECVQDMDHENMFWYRQDPGLGLRLIYFSYDVKMKEKGDIPEGYSVSREKKERFSLILESASTNQTSMYLCASGTGSSPLHFGNGTRLTVT.